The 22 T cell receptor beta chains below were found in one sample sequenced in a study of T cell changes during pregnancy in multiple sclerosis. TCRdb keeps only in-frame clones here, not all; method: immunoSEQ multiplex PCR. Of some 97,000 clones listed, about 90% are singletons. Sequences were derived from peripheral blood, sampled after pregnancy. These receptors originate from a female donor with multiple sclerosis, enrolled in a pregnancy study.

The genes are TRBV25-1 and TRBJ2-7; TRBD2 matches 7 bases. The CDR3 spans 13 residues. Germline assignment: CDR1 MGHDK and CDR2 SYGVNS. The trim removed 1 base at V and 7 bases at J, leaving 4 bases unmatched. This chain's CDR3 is CASSEFGRVEQYF. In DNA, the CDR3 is TGTGCCAGCAGTGAATTTGGGAGGGTTGAGCAGTACTTC.

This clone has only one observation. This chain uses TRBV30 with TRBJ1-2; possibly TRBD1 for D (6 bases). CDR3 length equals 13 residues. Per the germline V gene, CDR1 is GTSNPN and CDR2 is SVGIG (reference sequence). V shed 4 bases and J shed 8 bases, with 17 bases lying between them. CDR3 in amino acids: CAWTVDRFGGYTF. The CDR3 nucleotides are TGTGCCTGGACCGTTGACAGGTTTGGGGGCTACACCTTC.

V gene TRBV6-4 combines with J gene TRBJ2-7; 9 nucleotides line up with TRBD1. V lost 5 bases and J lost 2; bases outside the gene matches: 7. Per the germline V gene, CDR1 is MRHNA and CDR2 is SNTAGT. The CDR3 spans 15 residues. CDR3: CASSYKDRGPYEQYF. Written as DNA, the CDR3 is TGTGCCAGCAGTTACAAGGACAGGGGACCCTACGAGCAGTACTTC.

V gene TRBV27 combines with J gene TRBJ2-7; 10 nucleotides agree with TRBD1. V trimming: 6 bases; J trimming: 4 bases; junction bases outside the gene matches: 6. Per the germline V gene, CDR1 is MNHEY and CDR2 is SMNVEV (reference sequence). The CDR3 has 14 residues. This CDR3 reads CASSEGQGRYEQYF. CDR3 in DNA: TGTGCCAGCAGCGAGGGACAGGGGAGGTACGAGCAGTACTTC.

Written as DNA, the CDR3 is TGTGCCAGCCAGGGACAGGGATTCTATGGCTACACCTTC. Translating it yields CASQGQGFYGYTF. The chain recombines TRBV9 with TRBJ1-2; 9 bases are shared with TRBD1. CDR1 is SGDLS and CDR2 is YYNGEE in the germline V gene. This CDR3 contains 13 residues. After removal of 7 bases from V and 4 bases from J, the junction contained 5 bases not matched to a gene.

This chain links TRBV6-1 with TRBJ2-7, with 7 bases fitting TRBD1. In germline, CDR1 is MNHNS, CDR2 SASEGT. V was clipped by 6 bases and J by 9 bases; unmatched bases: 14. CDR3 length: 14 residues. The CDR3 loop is CASSLNDRESAQYF. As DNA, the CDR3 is TGTGCCAGCAGCCTAAATGACAGGGAGTCAGCGCAGTACTTC.

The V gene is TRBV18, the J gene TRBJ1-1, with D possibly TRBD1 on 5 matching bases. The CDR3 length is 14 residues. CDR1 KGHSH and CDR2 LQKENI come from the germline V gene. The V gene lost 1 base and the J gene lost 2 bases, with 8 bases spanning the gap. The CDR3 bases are TGTGCCAGCTCACCACTGCAGGGAAACACTGAAGCTTTCTTT. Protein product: CASSPLQGNTEAFF.

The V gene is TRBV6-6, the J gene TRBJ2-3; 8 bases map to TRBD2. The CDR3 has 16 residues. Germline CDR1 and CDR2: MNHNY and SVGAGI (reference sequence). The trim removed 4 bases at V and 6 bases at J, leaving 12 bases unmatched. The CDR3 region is CASSSVGGGGMDTQYF. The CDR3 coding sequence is TGTGCCAGCAGTTCAGTTGGAGGCGGGGGGATGGATACGCAGTATTTT.

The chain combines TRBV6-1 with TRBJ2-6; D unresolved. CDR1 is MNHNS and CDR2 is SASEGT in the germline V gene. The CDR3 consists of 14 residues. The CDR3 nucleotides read TGTGCAGGCGGTGTTAGCTCTGGGGCCAACGTCCTGACTTTC. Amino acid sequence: CAGGVSSGANVLTF.

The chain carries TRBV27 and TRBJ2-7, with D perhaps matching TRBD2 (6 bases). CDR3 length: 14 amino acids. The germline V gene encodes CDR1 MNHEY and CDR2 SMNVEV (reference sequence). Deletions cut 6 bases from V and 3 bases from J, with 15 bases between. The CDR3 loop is CASRQAGFYYEQYF. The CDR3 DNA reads TGTGCCAGCAGACAAGCGGGTTTCTACTACGAGCAGTACTTC.

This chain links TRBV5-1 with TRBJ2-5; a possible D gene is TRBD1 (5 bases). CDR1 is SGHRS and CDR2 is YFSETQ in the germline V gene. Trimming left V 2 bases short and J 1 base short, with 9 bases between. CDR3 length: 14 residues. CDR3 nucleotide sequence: TGCGCCAGCAGCTTTCAGGGTTTCCAAGAGACCCAGTACTTC. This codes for CASSFQGFQETQYF.

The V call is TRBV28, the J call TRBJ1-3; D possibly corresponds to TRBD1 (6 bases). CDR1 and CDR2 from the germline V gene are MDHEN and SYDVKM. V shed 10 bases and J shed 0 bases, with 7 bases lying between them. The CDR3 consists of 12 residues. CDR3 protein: CATTGSGNTIYF. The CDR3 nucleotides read TGTGCCACGACAGGCTCTGGAAACACCATATATTTT.

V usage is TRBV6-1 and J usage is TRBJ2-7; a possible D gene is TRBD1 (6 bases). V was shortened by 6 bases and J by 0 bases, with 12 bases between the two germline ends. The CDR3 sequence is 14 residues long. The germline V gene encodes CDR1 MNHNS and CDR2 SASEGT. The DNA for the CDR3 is TGTGCCAGCAGCAAAGTAGGGGGCTCCTACGAGCAGTACTTC. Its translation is CASSKVGGSYEQYF.

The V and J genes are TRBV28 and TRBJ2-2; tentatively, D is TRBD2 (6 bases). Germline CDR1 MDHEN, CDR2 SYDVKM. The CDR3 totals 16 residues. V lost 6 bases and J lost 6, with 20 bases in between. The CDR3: CASSLIKGLSAGELFF. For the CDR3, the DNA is TGTGCCAGCAGCTTGATCAAGGGACTGAGTGCCGGGGAGCTGTTTTTT.

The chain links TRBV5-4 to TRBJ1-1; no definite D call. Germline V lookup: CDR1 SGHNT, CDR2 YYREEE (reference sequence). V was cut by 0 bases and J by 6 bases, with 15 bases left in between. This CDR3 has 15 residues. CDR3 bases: TGTGCCAGCAGCTTGGCCGCGGCCCGTCTGCCTGAAGCTTTCTTT. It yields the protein CASSLAAARLPEAFF.

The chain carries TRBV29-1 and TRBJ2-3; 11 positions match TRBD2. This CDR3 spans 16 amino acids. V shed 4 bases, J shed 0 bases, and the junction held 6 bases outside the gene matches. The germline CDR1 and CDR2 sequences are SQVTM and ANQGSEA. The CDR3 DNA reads TGCAGCGTTGCCACCATAGCGGGGGGGAGCACAGATACGCAGTATTTT. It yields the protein CSVATIAGGSTDTQYF.

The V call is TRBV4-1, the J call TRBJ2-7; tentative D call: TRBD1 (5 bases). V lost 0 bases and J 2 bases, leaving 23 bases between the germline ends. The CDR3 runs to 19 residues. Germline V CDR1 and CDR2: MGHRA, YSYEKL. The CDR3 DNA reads TGCGCCAGCAGCCAAGAGTCCCATGCCGACAGATGGCGGCCCTACGAGCAGTACTTC. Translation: CASSQESHADRWRPYEQYF.

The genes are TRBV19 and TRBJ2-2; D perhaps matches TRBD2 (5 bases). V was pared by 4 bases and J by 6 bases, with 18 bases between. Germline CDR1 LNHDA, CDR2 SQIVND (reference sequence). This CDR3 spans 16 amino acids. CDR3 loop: CASSKIRGSGPGELFF. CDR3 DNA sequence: TGTGCCAGTAGTAAGATAAGAGGGAGTGGCCCCGGGGAGCTGTTTTTT.

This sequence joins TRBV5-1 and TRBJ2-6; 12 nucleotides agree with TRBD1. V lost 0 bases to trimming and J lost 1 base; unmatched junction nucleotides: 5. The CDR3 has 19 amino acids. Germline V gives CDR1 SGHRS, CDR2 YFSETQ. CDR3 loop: CASSLEGGQGASGANVLTF. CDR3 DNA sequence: TGCGCCAGCAGCTTGGAAGGGGGACAGGGGGCATCTGGGGCCAACGTCCTGACTTTC.

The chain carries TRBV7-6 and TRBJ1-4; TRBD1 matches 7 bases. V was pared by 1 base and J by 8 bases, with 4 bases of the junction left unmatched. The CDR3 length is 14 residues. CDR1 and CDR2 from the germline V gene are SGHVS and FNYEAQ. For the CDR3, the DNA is TGTGCCAGCAGCTTAGGACAGGGTAGGGAAAAACTGTTTTTT. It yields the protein CASSLGQGREKLFF.

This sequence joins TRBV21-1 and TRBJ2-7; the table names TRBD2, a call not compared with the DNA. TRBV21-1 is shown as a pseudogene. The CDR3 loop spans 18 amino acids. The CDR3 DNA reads TGTGCCAGCAGCAAAGAGCGGCTTTCGGCCCTTTCTTCTACGGGGCAGTACTTC. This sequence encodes CASSKERLSALSSTGQYF.

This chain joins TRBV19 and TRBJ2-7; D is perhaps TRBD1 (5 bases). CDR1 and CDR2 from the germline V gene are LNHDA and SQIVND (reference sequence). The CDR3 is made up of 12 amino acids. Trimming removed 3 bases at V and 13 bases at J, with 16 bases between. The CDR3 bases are TGTGCCAGTAGTATCAGCCAGGGTGTCATTTACTTC. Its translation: CASSISQGVIYF. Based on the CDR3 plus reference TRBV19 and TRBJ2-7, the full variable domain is DGGITQSPKYLFRKEGQNVTLSCEQNLNHDAMYWYRQDPGQGLRLIYYSQIVNDFQKGDIAEGYSVSREKKESFPLTVTSAQKNPTAFYLCASSISQGVIYFGPGTRLTVT.